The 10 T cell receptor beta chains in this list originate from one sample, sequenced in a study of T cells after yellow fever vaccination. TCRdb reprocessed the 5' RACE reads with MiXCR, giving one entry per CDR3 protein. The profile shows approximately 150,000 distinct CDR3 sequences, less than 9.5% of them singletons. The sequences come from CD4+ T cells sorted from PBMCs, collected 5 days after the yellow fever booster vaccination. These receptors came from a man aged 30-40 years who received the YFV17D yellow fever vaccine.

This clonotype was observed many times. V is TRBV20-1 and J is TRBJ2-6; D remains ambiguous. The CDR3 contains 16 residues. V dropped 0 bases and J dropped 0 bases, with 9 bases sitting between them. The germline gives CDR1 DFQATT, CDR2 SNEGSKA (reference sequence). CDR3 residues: CSARDSRISGANVLTF. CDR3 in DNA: TGCAGTGCTAGAGATAGTAGGATCTCTGGGGCCAACGTCCTGACTTTC.

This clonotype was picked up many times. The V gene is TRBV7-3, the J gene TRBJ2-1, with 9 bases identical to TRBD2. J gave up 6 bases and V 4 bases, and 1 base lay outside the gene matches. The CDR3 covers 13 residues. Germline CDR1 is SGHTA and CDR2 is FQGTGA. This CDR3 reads CASSSTSGNEQFF. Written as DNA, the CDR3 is TGTGCCAGCAGCTCGACTAGCGGCAATGAGCAGTTCTTC.

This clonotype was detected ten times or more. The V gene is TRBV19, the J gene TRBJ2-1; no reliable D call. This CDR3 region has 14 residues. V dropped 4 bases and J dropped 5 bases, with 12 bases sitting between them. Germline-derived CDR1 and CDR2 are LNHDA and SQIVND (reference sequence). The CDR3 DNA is TGTGCCAGTAGTACCCAAACGGATAACAATGAGCAGTTCTTC. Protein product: CASSTQTDNNEQFF.

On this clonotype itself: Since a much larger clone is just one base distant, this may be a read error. CDR3 nucleotide sequence: TGTGCCAGCAGCCACGGCGCGGGACTAAGCACAGAGACGACGCAGTATTTT. Protein: CASSHGAGLSTETTQYF. The genes are TRBV9 and TRBJ2-3, with 7 bases aligning to TRBD2. Looked up from germline, CDR1 is SGDLS and CDR2 is YYNGEE. J lost 9 bases, V lost 4 bases, and 20 bases had no gene match. The CDR3 sequence is 17 residues long.

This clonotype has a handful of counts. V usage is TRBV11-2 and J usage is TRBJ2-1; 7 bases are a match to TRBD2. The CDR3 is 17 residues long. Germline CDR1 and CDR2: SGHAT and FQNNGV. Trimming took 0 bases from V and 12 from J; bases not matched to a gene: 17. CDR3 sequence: CASSLELGGSYPSRQFF. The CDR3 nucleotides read TGTGCCAGCAGCTTAGAGTTGGGCGGGAGTTACCCGAGTCGGCAGTTCTTC.

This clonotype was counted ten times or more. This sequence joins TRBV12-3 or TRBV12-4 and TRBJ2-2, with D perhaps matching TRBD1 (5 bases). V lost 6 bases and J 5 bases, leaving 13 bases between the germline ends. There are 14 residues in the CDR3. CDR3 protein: CASRTPRQTGELFF. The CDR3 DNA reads TGTGCCAGCAGAACCCCGAGACAGACCGGGGAGCTGTTTTTT.

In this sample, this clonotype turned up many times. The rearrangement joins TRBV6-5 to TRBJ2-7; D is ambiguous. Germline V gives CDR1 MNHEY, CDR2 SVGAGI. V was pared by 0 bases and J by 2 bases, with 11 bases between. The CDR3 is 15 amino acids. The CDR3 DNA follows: TGTGCCAGCAGTTACTCCTTGAAAGGTACCTACGAGCAGTACTTC. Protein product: CASSYSLKGTYEQYF.

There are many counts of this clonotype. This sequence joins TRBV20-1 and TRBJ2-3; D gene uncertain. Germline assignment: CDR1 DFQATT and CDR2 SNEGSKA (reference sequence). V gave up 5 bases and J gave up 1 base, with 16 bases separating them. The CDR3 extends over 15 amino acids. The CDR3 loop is CSALDRFVGTDTQYF. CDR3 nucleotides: TGCAGTGCTCTTGACCGCTTCGTGGGCACAGATACGCAGTATTTT.

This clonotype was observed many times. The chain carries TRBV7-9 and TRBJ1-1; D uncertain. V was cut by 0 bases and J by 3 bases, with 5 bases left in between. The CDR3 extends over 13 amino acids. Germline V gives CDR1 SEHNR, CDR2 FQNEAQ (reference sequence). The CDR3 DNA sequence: TGTGCCAGCAGCTTAGCCGAATACACTGAAGCTTTCTTT. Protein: CASSLAEYTEAFF.

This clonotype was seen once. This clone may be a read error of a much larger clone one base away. In DNA form, the CDR3 reads TGTGCCTGGAGTGGACGAGGGAGAAATCAGCCCCAGCATTTT. Its protein is CAWSGRGRNQPQHF. This chain connects TRBV30 to TRBJ1-5; unclear D gene. Trimming removed 1 base at V and 4 bases at J, with 11 bases between. CDR3 size: 14 residues. Germline V gene data show CDR1 as GTSNPN and CDR2 as SVGIG (reference sequence).